A single sample gave rise to the 31 T cell receptor beta chains below, sequenced in a study of cytomegalovirus exposure and HLA in healthy donors. The PCR contained 60 Vbeta and 13 Jbeta primers. Sequencing used immunoSEQ multiplex PCR; TCRdb keeps in-frame clones, though not all of them. The sample consists of more than 95,000 clones, more than 70% of them appearing once. The sequencing input was PBMCs. The source is a middle-aged man in good health and CMV-seropositive.

The V call is TRBV5-6, the J call TRBJ2-7; TRBD1 might be the D (5 bases). The germline V and J ends were trimmed by 0 bases and 2 bases, with 12 bases remaining between them. Germline assignment: CDR1 SGHDT and CDR2 YYEEEE. This CDR3 has 15 amino acids. In nucleotides, the CDR3 is TGTGCCAGCAGCTTGGAATATCGGACACCCTACGAGCAGTACTTC. Translated, it gives CASSLEYRTPYEQYF. Full variable domain (missing parts from reference TRBV5-6 and TRBJ2-7): DAGVTQSPTHLIKTRGQQVTLRCSPKSGHDTVSWYQQALGQGPQFIFQYYEEEERQRGNFPDRFSGHQFPNYSSELNVNALLLGDSALYLCASSLEYRTPYEQYFGPGTRLTVT.

About this clone itself: The sample holds other DNA sequences that translate to the same CDR3. The chain links TRBV4-1 to TRBJ2-1; 9 nucleotides match TRBD2. Trimming at V came to 5 bases and at J to 1 base, leaving 3 bases not matched to a gene. This CDR3 is 15 amino acids long. Germline V gives CDR1 MGHRA, CDR2 YSYEKL. Written as DNA, the CDR3 is TGCGCCAGCAGCGCAACTAGCGGGTCCTACAATGAGCAGTTCTTC. Residues: CASSATSGSYNEQFF.

The chain combines TRBV5-1 with TRBJ2-7; possible D gene TRBD2, 7 bases. The V end lost 0 bases, the J end lost 1 base, and 20 bases lay between the germline ends. Per the germline V gene, CDR1 is SGHRS and CDR2 is YFSETQ. The CDR3 runs 18 residues. CDR3 sequence: CASSLAVNRGALSYEQYF. CDR3 sequence (DNA): TGCGCCAGCAGCTTGGCCGTCAACCGGGGGGCGCTTTCCTACGAGCAGTACTTC. Drawing the rest from reference TRBV5-1 and TRBJ2-7, the complete variable domain is KAGVTQTPRYLIKTRGQQVTLSCSPISGHRSVSWYQQTPGQGLQFLFEYFSETQRNKGNFPGRFSGRQFSNSRSEMNVSTLELGDSALYLCASSLAVNRGALSYEQYFGPGTRLTVT.

The genes are TRBV10-3 and TRBJ1-2; D is uncertain. Germline V gene lookup returns CDR1 ENHRY and CDR2 SYGVKD. The CDR3 runs to 15 residues. The V gene lost 2 bases and the J gene lost 2 bases, with 12 bases spanning the gap. The CDR3 sequence: CAISEPRTFNYGYTF. Here the CDR3 DNA reads TGTGCCATCAGTGAGCCCCGGACTTTCAACTATGGCTACACCTTC.

CDR3 DNA sequence: TGTGCCAGCTCACCCCTACGGGTAGGCGCTAACTATGGCTACACCTTC. Protein product: CASSPLRVGANYGYTF. The V call is TRBV18, the J call TRBJ1-2; the D is unclear. CDR3 length: 16 residues. In germline, CDR1 is KGHSH, CDR2 LQKENI. V was pared by 3 bases and J by 0 bases, with 14 bases between. The variable domain in full, completed from reference TRBV18 and TRBJ1-2, reads NAGVMQNPRHLVRRRGQEARLRCSPMKGHSHVYWYRQLPEEGLKFMVYLQKENIIDESGMPKERFSAEFPKEGPSILRIQQVVRGDSAAYFCASSPLRVGANYGYTFGSGTRLTVV.

The chain carries TRBV19 and TRBJ1-2; TRBD1 aligns across 7 bases. Germline V gives CDR1 LNHDA, CDR2 SQIVND (reference sequence). Trimming took 5 bases from V and 2 from J; bases not matched to a gene: 8. This CDR3 region has 15 residues. The CDR3 sequence is CASSPMHRGNYGYTF. The CDR3 region has the DNA TGTGCCAGTAGTCCCATGCACAGGGGAAACTATGGCTACACCTTC.

The chain joins TRBV6-1 to TRBJ1-5, with no clear D. The germline V gene has CDR1 MNHNS and CDR2 SASEGT. Trimming pared 5 bases from V and 3 bases from J, leaving 11 bases between. This CDR3 is built from 14 residues. The CDR3 is CASSPVYPNQPQHF. The CDR3 region has the DNA TGTGCCAGCAGTCCGGTCTACCCCAATCAGCCCCAGCATTTT.

This clone has a handful of counts. J is TRBJ2-7 and V is TRBV5-6; the match to TRBD1 covers 10 bases. CDR3 length equals 17 residues. Germline CDR1 and CDR2: SGHDT and YYEEEE. Trimming removed 1 base from V and 7 bases from J; junction bases left unmatched: 14. The CDR3 loop reads CASSLRGTGVAGREQYF. DNA of the CDR3: TGTGCCAGCAGCTTGCGTGGGACAGGGGTAGCGGGAAGGGAGCAGTACTTC.

This clone was seen more than once but under ten times. The chain combines TRBV18 with TRBJ2-5, with TRBD1 matching over 8 bases. The J call may be wrong; the DNA end is better matched by TRBJ2-7. The CDR3 has 16 residues. Germline CDR1 reads KGHSH; CDR2 reads LQKENI. Here the CDR3 reads CASSPFGQGKPYEQYF. In DNA form, the CDR3 reads TGTGCCAGCTCACCTTTCGGACAGGGTAAGCCCTACGAGCAGTACTTC.

The V gene is TRBV7-9, the J gene TRBJ2-4; 10 bases match TRBD2. In germline, CDR1 is SEHNR, CDR2 FQNEAQ (reference sequence). V gave up 4 bases and J gave up 8 bases; unmatched junction bases: 11. This CDR3 spans 16 amino acids. The CDR3 DNA is TGTGCCAGCAGCTCTAGCGGGGGAGCGTCGAGAGACATTCAGTACTTC. Translated, it gives CASSSSGGASRDIQYF.

J is TRBJ2-7 and V is TRBV5-8; 8 nucleotides agree with TRBD1. The CDR3 is 15 residues long. V gave up 2 bases and J gave up 5 bases; unmatched junction bases: 9. Germline CDR1 is SGHTS and CDR2 is YDEGEE. CDR3 protein: CASSFEGQGLHEQYF. The DNA of the CDR3 is TGTGCCAGCAGCTTTGAAGGACAGGGCCTCCACGAGCAGTACTTC. Full variable domain (outside the CDR3, taken from reference TRBV5-8 and TRBJ2-7): EAGVTQSPTHLIKTRGQQATLRCSPISGHTSVYWYQQALGLGLQFLLWYDEGEERNRGNFPPRFSGRQFPNYSSELNVNALELEDSALYLCASSFEGQGLHEQYFGPGTRLTVT.

This chain joins TRBV7-9 and TRBJ2-6; the D gene is possibly TRBD2 (6 bases). The CDR3 is 18 residues long. V was shortened by 3 bases and J by 2 bases, with 17 bases between the two germline ends. Germline V gives CDR1 SEHNR, CDR2 FQNEAQ (reference sequence). CDR3 in DNA: TGTGCCAGCAGCTTTAGCGGTCCTTCTCGGACTGGGGCCAACGTCCTGACTTTC. This codes for CASSFSGPSRTGANVLTF.

Comments on this clone: Germline is not matched at one junction end, which may reflect a read error. The V and J genes are TRBV11-2 and TRBJ1-2; possible D gene TRBD1, 6 bases. This CDR3 contains 15 residues. Germline CDR1 reads SGHAT; CDR2 reads FQNNGV. CDR3 sequence reads: CASSSGHTMEYVYTF. DNA for the CDR3: TGTGCCAGCAGCTCGGGACATACAATGGAGTATGTCTACACCTTC.

V is TRBV6-6 and J is TRBJ2-7, with TRBD1 matching 9 bases. Germline V CDR1 and CDR2: MNHNY, SVGAGI (reference sequence). The CDR3 consists of 15 residues. V lost 6 bases and J lost 0; bases outside the gene matches: 6. This chain's CDR3 is CASRGGTGPSYEQYF. The CDR3 DNA follows: TGTGCCAGCAGGGGCGGGACAGGGCCCTCCTACGAGCAGTACTTC.

The genes are TRBV6-6 and TRBJ1-4; D possibly corresponds to TRBD1 (5 bases). Germline V gene data show CDR1 as MNHNY and CDR2 as SVGAGI (reference sequence). V was trimmed by 8 bases and J by 10 bases, leaving 14 bases between them. CDR3 length equals 12 residues. The CDR3 here is CASRRDRGKLFF. CDR3 coding DNA: TGTGCCAGCCGGAGGGACCGAGGAAAACTGTTTTTT.

This clone was counted once. The chain uses TRBV28 and TRBJ1-2, with D unresolved. Germline CDR1 and CDR2: MDHEN and SYDVKM. Trimming took off 5 bases at V and 1 base at J, with 11 bases between the two ends. The CDR3 is made up of 14 amino acids. The CDR3 here is CASSSPAINYGYTF. For the CDR3, the DNA is TGTGCCAGCAGTAGCCCAGCGATTAACTATGGCTACACCTTC.

The rearrangement uses TRBV5-1 and TRBJ2-5; D not resolved. This CDR3 comprises 14 residues. Germline V gives CDR1 SGHRS, CDR2 YFSETQ. Between the trimmed V and J ends, which lost 3 bases and 1 base, there was a span of 10 bases. The CDR3 nucleotides are TGCGCCAGCAGCTCCCCACTGAGCCAAGAGACCCAGTACTTC. It codes for CASSSPLSQETQYF.

This chain links TRBV7-2 with TRBJ1-6; 8 bases agree with TRBD1. Germline CDR1 reads SGHTA; CDR2 reads FQGNSA. The ends lost 5 bases at V and 9 bases at J; junction bases unmatched: 6. The CDR3 contains 14 residues. The CDR3 region has the DNA TGTGCCAGCAGCCCCCGGACAGGGAGTTCACCCCTCCACTTT. Translated, it gives CASSPRTGSSPLHF.

The chain has TRBV12-5 and TRBJ2-1, with 7 bases identical to TRBD2. This CDR3 has 14 amino acids. V was pared by 3 bases and J by 8 bases, with 7 bases of the junction left unmatched. Germline V gives CDR1 LGHNT, CDR2 FRNRAP. CDR3 sequence reads: CASGFGGSGDEQFF. The CDR3 coding sequence is TGTGCTAGTGGTTTTGGCGGGAGCGGCGATGAGCAGTTCTTC.

The rearrangement uses TRBV7-9 and TRBJ2-3; possible D gene TRBD2, 6 bases. The CDR3 is made up of 15 amino acids. V was pared by 6 bases and J by 0 bases, with 13 bases between. In germline, CDR1 is SEHNR, CDR2 FQNEAQ (reference sequence). This CDR3 reads CASSPPGLSTDTQYF. As DNA, the CDR3 is TGTGCCAGCAGTCCCCCGGGACTCAGCACAGATACGCAGTATTTT.

This sequence joins TRBV2 and TRBJ2-2, with D possibly matching TRBD1 (6 bases). The CDR3 extends over 15 amino acids. V lost 7 bases and J lost 3, with 15 bases in between. Germline V lookup: CDR1 SNHLY, CDR2 FYNNEI. DNA of the CDR3: TGTGCCAGCACCCGCGACAGGCCAGACACCGGGGAGCTGTTTTTT. Protein sequence: CASTRDRPDTGELFF.

V is TRBV2 and J is TRBJ1-1, with D perhaps TRBD1 (6 bases). V shed 3 bases and J shed 8 bases, with 16 bases lying between them. CDR1 and CDR2 from the germline V gene are SNHLY and FYNNEI. This CDR3 has 14 amino acids. The CDR3 spells CASSEYTGIQEAFF. In DNA form, the CDR3 reads TGTGCCAGCAGTGAGTATACAGGGATTCAGGAAGCTTTCTTT.

The chain carries TRBV6-5 and TRBJ1-2; TRBD1 matches 9 bases. The CDR3 sequence is 14 residues long. The J segment lost 4 bases and the V segment lost 5 bases, leaving 5 bases of the junction unmatched. Germline CDR1 and CDR2: MNHEY and SVGAGI. For the CDR3, the DNA is TGTGCCAGCAGTGCGGACAGGGGTACCTATGGCTACACCTTC. Translating it yields CASSADRGTYGYTF.

The chain employs TRBV6-6 and TRBJ1-5; D might be TRBD1 (6 bases). Germline loops: CDR1 MNHNY, CDR2 SVGAGI (reference sequence). V dropped 5 bases and J dropped 7 bases, with 15 bases sitting between them. This CDR3 spans 14 amino acids. The CDR3 reads CASSKGDLWQPQHF. The CDR3 nucleotides are TGTGCCAGCAGTAAGGGGGATCTTTGGCAGCCCCAGCATTTT.

This sequence joins TRBV10-1 and TRBJ2-3, with 9 nucleotides matching TRBD2. The CDR3 sequence is 16 residues long. The V and J ends lost 0 bases and 0 bases, in that order; junction bases with no gene match: 1. CDR1 and CDR2 (germline): WNHNN, SYGVQD (reference sequence). The CDR3 nucleotides read TGCGCCAGCAGTGAGTCAAGCGGGGGGAGCACAGATACGCAGTATTTT. This translates into CASSESSGGSTDTQYF.

The sample holds a few counts of this clone. V and J are TRBV5-5 and TRBJ1-6, with 9 nucleotides matching TRBD1. CDR1 is SGHKS and CDR2 is YYEKEE in the germline V gene (reference sequence). After removal of 3 bases from V and 13 bases from J, the junction contained 2 bases not matched to a gene. The CDR3 is 12 residues long. The CDR3 sequence: CASSWTGAPLHF. CDR3 in DNA: TGTGCCAGCAGCTGGACAGGGGCGCCCCTCCACTTT.

V gene TRBV19 combines with J gene TRBJ1-1; D gene ambiguous. Looked up from germline, CDR1 is LNHDA and CDR2 is SQIVND (reference sequence). V was trimmed by 2 bases and J by 0 bases, leaving 4 bases between them. The CDR3 length is 13 residues. As DNA, the CDR3 is TGTGCCAGTAGTATACAGGTGAACACTGAAGCTTTCTTT. Its translation: CASSIQVNTEAFF.

In DNA, the CDR3 is TGTGCCAGCAGCTTAGCCAGGGGCGATTCACCCCTCCACTTT. Its protein product is CASSLARGDSPLHF. This chain joins TRBV7-2 and TRBJ1-6; tentatively, D is TRBD1 (6 bases). The CDR3 consists of 14 residues. Trimming left V 0 bases short and J 8 bases short, with 8 bases between. The V gene's germline CDR1 is SGHTA and CDR2 FQGNSA. Full variable domain (outside the CDR3, taken from reference TRBV7-2 and TRBJ1-6): GAGVSQSPSNKVTEKGKDVELRCDPISGHTALYWYRQSLGQGLEFLIYFQGNSAPDKSGLPSDRFSAERTGGSVSTLTIQRTQQEDSAVYLCASSLARGDSPLHFGNGTRLTVT.

This chain uses TRBV6-1 with TRBJ2-7; TRBD2 might be the D (6 bases). Trimming took 4 bases from V and 2 from J, leaving 9 bases between them. Germline CDR1 MNHNS, CDR2 SASEGT. The CDR3 length is 13 residues. CDR3 region: CASSAGEAYEQYF. The CDR3 bases are TGTGCCAGCAGTGCGGGAGAGGCCTACGAGCAGTACTTC.

The chain couples TRBV5-5 to TRBJ2-2; 12 positions match TRBD1. The CDR3 extends over 17 amino acids. Per germline, CDR1 SGHKS and CDR2 YYEKEE (reference sequence). The trim removed 4 bases at V and 2 bases at J, leaving 6 bases unmatched. The CDR3: CASSMGQGAGNTGELFF. DNA for the CDR3: TGTGCCAGCAGCATGGGACAGGGGGCAGGAAACACCGGGGAGCTGTTTTTT.

The chain links TRBV7-2 to TRBJ2-7, with TRBD2 as a possible D gene (7 bases). CDR3 length equals 15 residues. The ends were cut back, 6 bases at V and 3 bases at J, with 18 bases in the middle. The germline gives CDR1 SGHTA, CDR2 FQGNSA. CDR3 sequence: CASRTRGGGHYEQYF. The CDR3 region has the DNA TGTGCCAGCAGAACGAGAGGGGGAGGGCACTACGAGCAGTACTTC.